These T cell receptor beta chains were read from a single sample in a study of T cells expressing NK-cell markers. TCRdb reprocessed the 5' RACE reads, with one entry per CDR3 protein and no DNA. This repertoire comprises 500,000 or so distinct CDR3 sequences; its ten largest clones make up approximately 3.6%. Material: blood T cells: a sorted CD56 or NKG2C T cell subset, CD4+ or CD8+ T cells, or bulk PBMC T cells (not recorded which). Receptor source: a man younger than 35 in good health. Both conserved end residues are part of each CDR3. Fields, in order: V gene, J gene, CDR3 protein.

V: TRBV5-1
J: TRBJ2-3
CDR3: CASSPVIRVGATDTQYF

V: TRBV12-3/TRBV12-4
J: TRBJ2-1
CDR3: CASSLAGWEQFF

V: TRBV20-1
J: TRBJ2-7
CDR3: CSARAGTSGRASVNEQYF

V: TRBV7-2
J: TRBJ1-2
CDR3: CASSLEGRTNYGYTF

V: TRBV28
J: TRBJ1-1
CDR3: CASSPSERNTEAFF

V: TRBV18
J: TRBJ2-4
CDR3: CASSPLVETNIQYF

V: TRBV19
J: TRBJ2-1
CDR3: CASSIVSNSYNEQFF

V: TRBV20-1
J: TRBJ2-2
CDR3: CSARVSGTANTGELFF

V: TRBV29-1
J: TRBJ2-3
CDR3: CSVELPHHSGDTQYF

V: TRBV6-5
J: TRBJ1-5
CDR3: CASSPRTGGAQHF

V: TRBV4-1
J: TRBJ1-6
CDR3: CASSQDRGVGSPLHF

V: TRBV20-1
J: TRBJ2-5
CDR3: CSATRQLLETQYF

V: TRBV20-1
J: TRBJ1-5
CDR3: CSATDGTGSHNQPQHF

V: TRBV3-1
J: TRBJ2-3
CDR3: CASSQEIGFADTQYF